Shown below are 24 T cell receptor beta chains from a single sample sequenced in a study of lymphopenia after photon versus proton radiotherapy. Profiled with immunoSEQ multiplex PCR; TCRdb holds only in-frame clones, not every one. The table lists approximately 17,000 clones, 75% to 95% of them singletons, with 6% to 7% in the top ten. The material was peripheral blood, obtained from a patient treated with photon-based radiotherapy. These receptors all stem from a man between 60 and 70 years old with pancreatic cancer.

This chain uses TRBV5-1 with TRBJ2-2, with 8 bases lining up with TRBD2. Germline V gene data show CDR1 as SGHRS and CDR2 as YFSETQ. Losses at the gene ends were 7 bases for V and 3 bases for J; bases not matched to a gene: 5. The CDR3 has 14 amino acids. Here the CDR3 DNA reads TGCGCCAGCGGCGGGGGGTTCGACACCGGGGAGCTGTTTTTT. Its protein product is CASGGGFDTGELFF.

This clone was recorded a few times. CDR3 region: CASSFQPNSPLHF. The CDR3 DNA is TGTGCCAGCAGCTTTCAACCTAATTCACCCCTCCACTTT. V gene TRBV11-2 combines with J gene TRBJ1-6; D is undetermined. The germline V gene encodes CDR1 SGHAT and CDR2 FQNNGV. This CDR3 has 13 amino acids. V lost 3 bases and J lost 6, with 6 bases in between.

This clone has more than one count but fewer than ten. The CDR3 DNA is TGTGCCAGCTCACCAGGCGCAGGGAGGGGTCAGCCCCAGCATTTT. Protein sequence: CASSPGAGRGQPQHF. V usage is TRBV18 and J usage is TRBJ1-5, with D possibly being TRBD1 (5 bases). V was trimmed by 2 bases and J by 6 bases, leaving 14 bases between them. The germline V gene encodes CDR1 KGHSH and CDR2 LQKENI. This CDR3 contains 15 residues.

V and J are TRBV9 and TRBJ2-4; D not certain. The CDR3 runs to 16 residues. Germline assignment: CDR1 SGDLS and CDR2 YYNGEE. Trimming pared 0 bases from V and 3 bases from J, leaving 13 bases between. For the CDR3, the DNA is TGTGCCAGCAGCGTAGGAAAGGACCGCCACAAAAACATTCAGTACTTC. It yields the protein CASSVGKDRHKNIQYF.

The CDR3 nucleotides read TGTGCCAGCAGCTCAGACAGGGTTGGCAATCAGCCCCAGCATTTT. Translated: CASSSDRVGNQPQHF. The chain couples TRBV7-4 to TRBJ1-5; 7 positions match TRBD1. Germline CDR1 reads SGHVT; CDR2 reads SQSDAQ. The CDR3 runs 15 residues. The V and J ends lost 4 bases and 2 bases, in that order; junction bases with no gene match: 5. Filled out from reference TRBV7-4 and TRBJ1-5, the complete variable domain reads GAGVSQSPRYKVAKRGRDVALRCDSISGHVTLYWYRQTLGQGSEVLTYSQSDAQRDKSGRPSGRFSAERPERSVSTLKIQRTEQGDSAVYLCASSSDRVGNQPQHFGDGTRLSIL.

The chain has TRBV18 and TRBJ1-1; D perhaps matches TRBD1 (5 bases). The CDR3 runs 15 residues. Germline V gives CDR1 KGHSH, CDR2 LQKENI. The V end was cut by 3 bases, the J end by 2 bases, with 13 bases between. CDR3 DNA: TGTGCCAGCTCACCGACGAGCAGGGATAACACTGAAGCTTTCTTT. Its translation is CASSPTSRDNTEAFF.

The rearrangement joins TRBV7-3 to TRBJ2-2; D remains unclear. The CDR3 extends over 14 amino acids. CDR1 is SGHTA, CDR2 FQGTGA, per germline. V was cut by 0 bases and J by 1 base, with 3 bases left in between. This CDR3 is CASSLTGNTGELFF. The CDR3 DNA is TGTGCCAGCAGCTTAACAGGGAACACCGGGGAGCTGTTTTTT.

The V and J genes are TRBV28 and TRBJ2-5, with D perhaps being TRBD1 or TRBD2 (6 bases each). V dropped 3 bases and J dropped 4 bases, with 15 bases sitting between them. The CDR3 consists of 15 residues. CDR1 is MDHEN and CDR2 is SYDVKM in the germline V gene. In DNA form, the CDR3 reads TGTGCCAGCAGTTTTAAAGGGGGGTGGGGAGAGACCCAGTACTTC. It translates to CASSFKGGWGETQYF.

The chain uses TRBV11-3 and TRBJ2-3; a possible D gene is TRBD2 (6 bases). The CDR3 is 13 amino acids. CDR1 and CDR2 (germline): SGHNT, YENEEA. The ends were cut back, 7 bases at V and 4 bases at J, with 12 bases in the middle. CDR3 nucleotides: TGTGCCAGCAATCGGGGAGGAGCAGATACGCAGTATTTT. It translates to CASNRGGADTQYF.

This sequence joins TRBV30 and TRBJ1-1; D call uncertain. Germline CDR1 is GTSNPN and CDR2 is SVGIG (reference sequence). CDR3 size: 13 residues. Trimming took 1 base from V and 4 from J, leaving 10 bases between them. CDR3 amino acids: CAWSGWVSTEAFF. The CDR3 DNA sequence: TGTGCCTGGAGTGGTTGGGTAAGCACTGAAGCTTTCTTT.

The CDR3 region is CAISEKAIAGGADTQYF. CDR3 sequence (DNA): TGTGCCATCAGTGAGAAAGCTATAGCGGGGGGGGCAGATACGCAGTATTTT. The chain employs TRBV10-3 and TRBJ2-3; 11 bases are shared with TRBD2. CDR1 and CDR2 from the germline V gene are ENHRY and SYGVKD. CDR3 length: 17 residues. The V and J ends lost 2 bases and 4 bases, in that order; junction bases with no gene match: 8.

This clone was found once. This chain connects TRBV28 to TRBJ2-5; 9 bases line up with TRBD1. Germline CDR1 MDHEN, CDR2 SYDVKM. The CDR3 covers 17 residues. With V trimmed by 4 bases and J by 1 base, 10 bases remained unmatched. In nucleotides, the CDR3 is TGTGCCAGCAGTTACGATTTTCGGGACAGGGCCCAAGAGACCCAGTACTTC. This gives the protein CASSYDFRDRAQETQYF.

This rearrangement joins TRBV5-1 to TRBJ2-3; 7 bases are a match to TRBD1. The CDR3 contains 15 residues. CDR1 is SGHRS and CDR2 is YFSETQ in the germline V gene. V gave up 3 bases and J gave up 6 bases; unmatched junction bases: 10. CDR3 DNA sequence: TGCGCCAGCAGCTCTGAAACAGGGGTCAGGGATACGCAGTATTTT. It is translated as CASSSETGVRDTQYF.

CDR3 region: CASTPRQGALYGYTF. The CDR3 bases are TGTGCCAGCACCCCGCGCCAGGGTGCTCTCTATGGCTACACCTTC. The chain recombines TRBV2 with TRBJ1-2; D possibly corresponds to TRBD1 (5 bases). Between the trimmed V and J ends, which lost 7 bases and 4 bases, there was a span of 19 bases. The CDR3 is 15 amino acids. The germline gives CDR1 SNHLY, CDR2 FYNNEI. Together with reference TRBV2 and TRBJ1-2, the CDR3 gives the full variable domain: EPEVTQTPSHQVTQMGQEVILRCVPISNHLYFYWYRQILGQKVEFLVSFYNNEISEKSEIFDDQFSVERPDGSNFTLKIRSTKLEDSAMYFCASTPRQGALYGYTFGSGTRLTVV.

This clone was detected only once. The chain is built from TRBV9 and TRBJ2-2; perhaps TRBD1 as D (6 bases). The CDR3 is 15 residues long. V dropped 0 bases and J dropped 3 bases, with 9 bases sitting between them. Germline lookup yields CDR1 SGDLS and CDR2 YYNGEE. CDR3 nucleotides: TGTGCCAGCAGCGTAGACGGACAGTACACCGGGGAGCTGTTTTTT. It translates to CASSVDGQYTGELFF.

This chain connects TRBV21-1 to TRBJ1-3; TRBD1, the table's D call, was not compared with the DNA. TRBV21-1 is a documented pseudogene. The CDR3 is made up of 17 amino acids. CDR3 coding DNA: TGTGCCAGCAGCAAAGATCAGGGGCCGCAGGCTGGAAACACCATATATTTT. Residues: CASSKDQGPQAGNTIYF.

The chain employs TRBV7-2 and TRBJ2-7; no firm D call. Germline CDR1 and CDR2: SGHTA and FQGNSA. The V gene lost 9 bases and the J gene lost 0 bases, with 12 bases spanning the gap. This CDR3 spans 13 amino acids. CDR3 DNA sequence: TGTGCCAGTACCCGTAGTTCCTCCTACGAGCAGTACTTC. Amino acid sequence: CASTRSSSYEQYF.

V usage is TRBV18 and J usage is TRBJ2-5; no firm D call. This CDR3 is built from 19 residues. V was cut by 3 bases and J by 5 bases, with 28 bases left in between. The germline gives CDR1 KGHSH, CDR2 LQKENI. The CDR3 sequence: CASSPRSFEDGAFGETQYF. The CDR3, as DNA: TGTGCCAGCTCACCCCGTAGTTTCGAGGACGGAGCCTTCGGGGAGACCCAGTACTTC.

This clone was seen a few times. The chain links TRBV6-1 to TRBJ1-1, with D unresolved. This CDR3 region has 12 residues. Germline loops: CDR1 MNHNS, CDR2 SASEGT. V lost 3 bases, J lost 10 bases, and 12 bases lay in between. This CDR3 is CASSDPPLGAFF. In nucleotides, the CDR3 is TGTGCCAGCAGTGATCCCCCCCTGGGAGCTTTCTTT.

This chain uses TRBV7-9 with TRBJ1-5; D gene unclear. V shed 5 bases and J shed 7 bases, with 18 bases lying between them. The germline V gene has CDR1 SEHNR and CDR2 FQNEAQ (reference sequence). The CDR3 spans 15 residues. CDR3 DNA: TGTGCCAGCAGCCCATTAGTGACGGGAAGGCAGCCCCAGCATTTT. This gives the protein CASSPLVTGRQPQHF. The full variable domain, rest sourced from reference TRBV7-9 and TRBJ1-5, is DTGVSQNPRHKITKRGQNVTFRCDPISEHNRLYWYRQTLGQGPEFLTYFQNEAQLEKSRLLSDRFSAERPKGSFSTLEIQRTEQGDSAMYLCASSPLVTGRQPQHFGDGTRLSIL.

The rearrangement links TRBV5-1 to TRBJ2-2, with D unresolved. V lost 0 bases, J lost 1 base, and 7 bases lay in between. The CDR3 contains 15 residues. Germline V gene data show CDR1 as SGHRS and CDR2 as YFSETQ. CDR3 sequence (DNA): TGCGCCAGCAGCTTGGATGGCGGGAACACCGGGGAGCTGTTTTTT. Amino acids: CASSLDGGNTGELFF.

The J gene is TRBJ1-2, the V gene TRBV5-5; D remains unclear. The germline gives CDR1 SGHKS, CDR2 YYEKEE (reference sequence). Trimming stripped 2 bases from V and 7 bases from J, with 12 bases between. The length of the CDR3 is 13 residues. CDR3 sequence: CASSLDIVGGYTF. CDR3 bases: TGTGCCAGCAGCTTAGACATTGTTGGTGGCTACACCTTC. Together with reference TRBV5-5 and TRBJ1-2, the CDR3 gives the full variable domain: DAGVTQSPTHLIKTRGQQVTLRCSPISGHKSVSWYQQVLGQGPQFIFQYYEKEERGRGNFPDRFSARQFPNYSSELNVNALLLGDSALYLCASSLDIVGGYTFGSGTRLTVV.

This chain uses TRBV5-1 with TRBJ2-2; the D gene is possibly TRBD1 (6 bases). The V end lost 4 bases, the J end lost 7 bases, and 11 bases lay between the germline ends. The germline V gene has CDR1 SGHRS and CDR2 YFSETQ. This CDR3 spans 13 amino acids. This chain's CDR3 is CASSPTGFGELFF. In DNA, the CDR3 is TGCGCCAGCAGCCCGACAGGCTTCGGGGAGCTGTTTTTT.

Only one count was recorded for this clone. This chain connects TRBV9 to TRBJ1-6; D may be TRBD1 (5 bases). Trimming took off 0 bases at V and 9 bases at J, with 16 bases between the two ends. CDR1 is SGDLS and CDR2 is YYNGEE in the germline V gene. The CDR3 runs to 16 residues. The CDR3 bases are TGTGCCAGCAGCGTAGAAGGGACTCGGACTGGTTCACCCCTCCACTTT. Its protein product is CASSVEGTRTGSPLHF.